This T cell receptor beta chain was recovered during a study of cytomegalovirus exposure and HLA in healthy donors. Study results and caveats: It was reportedly the case that the classifier diagnosed cytomegalovirus status with high specificity and sensitivity. It was approximately 150 TCR beta chains that were listed as cytomegalovirus-associated.

The germline V gene has CDR1 SGHNT and CDR2 YYREEE (reference sequence). This CDR3 contains 12 residues. Trimming took 2 bases from V and 6 from J, leaving 9 bases between them. Method: immunoSEQ multiplex PCR; TCRdb's copy keeps in-frame clones and lacks some. This table has roughly 100,000 clones, about 85% appearing once. A word on this clone: Its antigen is undetermined.

Sequencing was carried out using PBMCs. V and J are TRBV5-4 and TRBJ2-7, with TRBD1 as a possible D gene (6 bases). This sequence was found in a woman aged 18 to 35 in good health and CMV-seropositive. The CDR3 sequence is CASSLGGPEQYF. The CDR3, as DNA: TGTGCCAGCAGCTTAGGGGGACCCGAGCAGTACTTC.